This is a list of T cell receptor beta chains from one sample in a study of identical twins' blood T cells. Using its own MiXCR run on the 5' RACE reads, TCRdb lists one record per CDR3 protein. This table has 400,000 or so distinct CDR3 sequences, more than 25% appearing once. Material for sequencing was PBMCs. These receptors all stem from a woman aged 18-49 years in good health. The CDR3 runs from the conserved cysteine through the conserved F or W. The order of the fields is D gene, clone size, J gene, V gene, CDR3 protein, CDR3 DNA. The D gene is left open where the match is weak. Expanded clones get a size class; other rows say once, few or many, or leave the size out.

>-|-|TRBJ1-2|TRBV10-3
CAIGEESYGYTF
TGTGCCATCGGGGAGGAAAGCTATGGCTACACCTTC
>TRBD1|few|TRBJ1-6|TRBV5-1
CASSPQADRANSPLHF
TGCGCCAGCAGCCCCCAGGCGGACAGGGCCAATTCACCCCTCCACTTT
>TRBD1|few|TRBJ2-1|TRBV29-1
CSVGAGQGIRGEQFF
TGCAGCGTCGGTGCGGGACAGGGTATAAGGGGTGAGCAGTTCTTC
>-|-|TRBJ1-1|TRBV5-1
CASSLPRVGATEAFF
TGCGCCAGCAGCTTGCCTCGGGTGGGAGCGACTGAAGCTTTCTTT
>-|few|TRBJ1-5|TRBV12-3/TRBV12-4
CASSKRQDQPQHF
TGTGCCAGCAGTAAAAGACAAGATCAGCCCCAGCATTTT
>TRBD1|few|TRBJ1-1|TRBV6-6
CASSWDRAFTEAFF
TGTGCCAGCAGTTGGGACAGGGCATTCACTGAAGCTTTCTTT
>TRBD2|few|TRBJ2-5|TRBV6-6
CASSYSGGIQETQYF
TGTGCCAGCAGTTATAGCGGGGGAATCCAAGAGACCCAGTACTTC
>-|-|TRBJ1-1|TRBV29-1
CSVEAGRQVRNTEAFF
TGCAGCGTTGAAGCGGGACGACAGGTGAGAAACACTGAAGCTTTCTTT
>TRBD1|-|TRBJ2-3|TRBV14
CASSQKKSRDRVADTQYF
TGTGCCAGCAGCCAAAAAAAGTCCCGGGACAGGGTGGCAGATACGCAGTATTTT
>-|many|TRBJ2-7|TRBV20-1
CSASHGPVRSYEQYF
TGCAGTGCTAGCCACGGACCAGTACGCTCCTACGAGCAGTACTTC
>-|-|TRBJ2-1|TRBV12-3/TRBV12-4
CASSSLLGPQFF
TGTGCCAGCAGTTCCCTCTTGGGCCCGCAGTTCTTC
>TRBD1|-|TRBJ1-1|TRBV29-1
CSVEGGTATEAFF
TGCAGCGTTGAAGGAGGGACAGCGACTGAAGCTTTCTTT
>-|-|TRBJ2-1|TRBV12-3/TRBV12-4
CASTLGRQFF
TGTGCCAGCACCCTAGGGAGGCAGTTCTTC
>-|-|TRBJ2-4|TRBV29-1
CSAVPSPLAKNIQYF
TGCAGCGCCGTCCCAAGCCCTTTAGCCAAAAACATTCAGTACTTC
>-|few|TRBJ1-4|TRBV6-2/TRBV6-3
CASTTGGEKLFF
TGTGCCAGCACCACCGGCGGGGAAAAACTGTTTTTT
>-|few|TRBJ2-2|TRBV6-6
CASSKTSSNTGELFF
TGTGCCAGCAGTAAGACCAGTTCGAACACCGGGGAGCTGTTTTTT
>TRBD1|-|TRBJ1-5|TRBV10-3
CAISRDRADQPQHF
TGTGCCATCAGCCGGGACAGGGCGGATCAGCCCCAGCATTTT